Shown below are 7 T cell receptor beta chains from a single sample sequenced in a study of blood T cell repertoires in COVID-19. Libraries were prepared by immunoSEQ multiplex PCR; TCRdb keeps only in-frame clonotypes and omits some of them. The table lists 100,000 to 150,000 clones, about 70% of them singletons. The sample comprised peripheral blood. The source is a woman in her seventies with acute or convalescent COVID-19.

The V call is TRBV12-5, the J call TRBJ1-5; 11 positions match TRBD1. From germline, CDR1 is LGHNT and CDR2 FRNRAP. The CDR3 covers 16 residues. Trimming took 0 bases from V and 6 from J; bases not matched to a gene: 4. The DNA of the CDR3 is TGTGCTAGTGGTTTGGTGGGGACAGGGGGGAGTCAGCCCCAGCATTTT. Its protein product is CASGLVGTGGSQPQHF.

The CDR3 sequence: CASSLAPGSTEAFF. CDR3 nucleotide sequence: TGTGCCAGCAGTCTGGCCCCCGGGTCCACTGAAGCTTTCTTT. The rearrangement links TRBV27 to TRBJ1-1; D call uncertain. Trimming cost V 5 bases and J 4 bases, with 14 bases left between them. Per the germline V gene, CDR1 is MNHEY and CDR2 is SMNVEV (reference sequence). This CDR3 region has 14 residues.

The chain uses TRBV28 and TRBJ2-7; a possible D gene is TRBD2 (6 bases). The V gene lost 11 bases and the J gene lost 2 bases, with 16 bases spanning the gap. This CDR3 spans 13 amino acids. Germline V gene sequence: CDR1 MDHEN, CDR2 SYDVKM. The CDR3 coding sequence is TGTGCCTCTCGGGGTAGCGGAGCCTACGAGCAGTACTTC. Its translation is CASRGSGAYEQYF.

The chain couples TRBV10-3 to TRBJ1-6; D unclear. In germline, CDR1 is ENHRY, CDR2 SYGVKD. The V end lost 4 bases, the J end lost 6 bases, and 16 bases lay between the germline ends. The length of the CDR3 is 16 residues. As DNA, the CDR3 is TGTGCCATCAGTGCCGGTGGAGGATCTAGTAATTCACCCCTCCACTTT. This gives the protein CAISAGGGSSNSPLHF.

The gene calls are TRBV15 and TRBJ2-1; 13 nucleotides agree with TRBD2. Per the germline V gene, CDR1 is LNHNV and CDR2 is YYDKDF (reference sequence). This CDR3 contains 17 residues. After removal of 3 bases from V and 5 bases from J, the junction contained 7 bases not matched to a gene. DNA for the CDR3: TGTGCCACCAGCAGGGAACCCGGGACTAGCGGGGACAATGAGCAGTTCTTC. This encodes CATSREPGTSGDNEQFF.

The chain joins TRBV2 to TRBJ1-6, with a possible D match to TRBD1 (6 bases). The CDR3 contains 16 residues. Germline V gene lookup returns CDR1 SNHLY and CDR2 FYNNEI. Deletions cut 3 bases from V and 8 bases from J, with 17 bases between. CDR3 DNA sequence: TGTGCCAGCAGTGAGGGGACACAGGCAGCCTATTCACCCCTCCACTTT. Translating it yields CASSEGTQAAYSPLHF.

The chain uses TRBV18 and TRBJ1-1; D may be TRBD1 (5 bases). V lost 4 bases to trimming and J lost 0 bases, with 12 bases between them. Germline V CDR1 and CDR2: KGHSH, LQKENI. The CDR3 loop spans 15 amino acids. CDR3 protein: CASSRQGDMNTEAFF. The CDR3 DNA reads TGTGCCAGCTCACGGCAGGGTGATATGAACACTGAAGCTTTCTTT.